This T cell receptor (beta chain) was captured in a study of blood T cells in healthy people across ages (dated by TCRdb to the mid-2010s). Broadly, across the study: In model experiments, template switching captured roughly one uniquely barcoded TCR beta cDNA molecule for every two T cells. The donors were split into four age groups: young (average about 15 years), middle-aged (roughly 40), aged (about 62) and long-lived (roughly 88). To avoid experimental bias, donors of different ages were spread randomly across the sequencing lanes. The study analyzed two additional independent replicas of 1 million unique cDNA reads from the same blood draw for two donors, one aged 18 to 29 and one aged 80 or older. To track age-related changes in TCR beta repertoire diversity, the study relied on deep sequencing normalized with unique cDNA molecular identifiers. On the study overall, not on this receptor specifically: As age increased, observed TCR beta diversity per million T cells dropped in a roughly linear way, and a significant reduction was already evident by age about 36. The long-lived group showed more naive CD4+ T cells, fewer expanded clones and increased TCR diversity than the aged group, suggesting age selection. Bulk unsorted PBMC profiling prevented conclusive comparison of naive and antigen-experienced compartments. Observed TCR beta diversity correlated strongly with the percentage of naive T cells measured by flow cytometry. Because the CMV infection status of the donors was unknown, age-related changes in expanded clonotypes may potentially have been confounded. Estimates of total diversity from one million sequenced T cells were regarded as lower bounds and underestimates.

Library preparation was by 5' RACE. Reads for this sample came from an Illumina HiSeq 2500. A second roughly 6 to 12 cycle PCR used a sample-barcoded 5' primer and a J-beta primer mix. A unique molecular identifier was introduced onto each TCR beta cDNA molecule by a template-switch 5' adaptor carrying 12 random nucleotides. Each sample yielded at least 3 million CDR3-containing paired-end reads. All of the RNA was converted into first-strand cDNA using the Mint cDNA synthesis kit, with a TRBC-specific oligonucleotide serving as the primer. Following uracil-DNA glycosylase treatment, a first 18-cycle PCR with universal primers M1SS and BC2_uni_R was performed on all cDNA. On the authors' methods: For normalization, 1 million high-quality reads were randomly selected from each sample, with every read carrying a distinct molecular identifier. Reads sharing molecular identifiers were discarded rather than binned into consensus sequences. MiTCR, with a Q25 quality threshold and the strictest error-elimination algorithm, was used for CDR3 identification, clonotype clustering and error correction. A nonparametric unseen species model with Euler transformation was used to estimate a lower bound on total TCR beta diversity. TCRdb trimmed the raw reads at Q25, called clones with MiXCR and kept productive beta chains. Each CDR3 protein appears once, grouped with its most common genes and DNA. These V and J calls are TCRdb output, not the study's own analysis. This sample is represented by 600,000 to 800,000 distinct CDR3 sequences; more than 20% of them were singletons. 3.5% to 4% of the sample belongs to the ten largest clones.

This clonotype turned up a few times. Its antigen specificity is not known. No qualities accompany the bases; no much larger clone lies one base away. The donors were around 39 Caucasian individuals from Russia, aged 6 to 90 years, who were systemically healthy. About 9.8 milliliters of peripheral blood were drawn from each donor into EDTA-treated Vacutainer tubes. Ficoll-Paque density-gradient centrifugation was used to isolate PBMCs, with at least 6 million obtained per sample. Trizol reagent was used to extract total RNA from the PBMCs, yielding at least 5.5 micrograms per sample. The percentages of naive CD45RAhigh/CD27high T cells were determined by flow cytometry on a PBMC aliquot from every donor. V loses 4 bases, J loses 4 bases, and the germline ends lie 8 bases apart. Taken from cysteine to phenylalanine, the CDR3 has 13 residues. Only the CDR3 region is kept as DNA, spanning 39 bases read in frame from base 1. According to the germline V gene, CDR1 reads LGHNA and CDR2 reads YNFKEQ.

The sequence joins TRBV4-2 to TRBJ2-1; TRBD1 is a weak D gene call, 6 bases matching. The sequence was collected from a man in his 70s in good health. Sequenced sample: blood. The CDR3 here reads CASSRDIYNEQFF. The bases read TGTGCCAGCAGCCGGGACATATACAATGAGCAGTTCTTC.